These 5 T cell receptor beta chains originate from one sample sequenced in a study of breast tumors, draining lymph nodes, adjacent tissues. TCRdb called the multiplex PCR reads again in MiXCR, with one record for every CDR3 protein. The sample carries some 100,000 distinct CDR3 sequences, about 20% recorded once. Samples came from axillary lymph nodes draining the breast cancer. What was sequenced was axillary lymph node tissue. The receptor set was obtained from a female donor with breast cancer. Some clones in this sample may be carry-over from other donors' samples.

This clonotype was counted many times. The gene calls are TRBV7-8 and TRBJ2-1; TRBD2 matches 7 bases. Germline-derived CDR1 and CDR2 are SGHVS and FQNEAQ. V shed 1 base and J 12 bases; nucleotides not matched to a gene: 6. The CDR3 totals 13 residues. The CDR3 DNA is TGTGCCAGCAGCTTAGGGCGGGACTATGGGCAGTTCTTC. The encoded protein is CASSLGRDYGQFF.

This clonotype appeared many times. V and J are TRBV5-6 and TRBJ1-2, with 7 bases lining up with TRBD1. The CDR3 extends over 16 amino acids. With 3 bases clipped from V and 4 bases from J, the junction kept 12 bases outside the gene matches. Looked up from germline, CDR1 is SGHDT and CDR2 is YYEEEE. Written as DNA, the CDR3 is TGTGCCAGCAGCTCCTCCAGGGGGGGGGGCGGCTATGGCTACACCTTC. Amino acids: CASSSSRGGGGYGYTF. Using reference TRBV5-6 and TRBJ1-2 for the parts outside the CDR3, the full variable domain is DAGVTQSPTHLIKTRGQQVTLRCSPKSGHDTVSWYQQALGQGPQFIFQYYEEEERQRGNFPDRFSGHQFPNYSSELNVNALLLGDSALYLCASSSSRGGGGYGYTFGSGTRLTVV.

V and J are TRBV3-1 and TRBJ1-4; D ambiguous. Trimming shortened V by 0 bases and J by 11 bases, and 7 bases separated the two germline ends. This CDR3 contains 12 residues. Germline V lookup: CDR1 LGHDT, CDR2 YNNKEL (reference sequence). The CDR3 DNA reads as TGTGCCAGCAGCCAAGATCGTTCCAAACTGTTTTTT. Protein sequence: CASSQDRSKLFF.

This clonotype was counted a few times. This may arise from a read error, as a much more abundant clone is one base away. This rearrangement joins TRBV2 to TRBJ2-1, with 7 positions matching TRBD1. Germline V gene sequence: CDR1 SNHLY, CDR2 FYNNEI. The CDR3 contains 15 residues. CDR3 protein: CASIVGDSSHNEQFF. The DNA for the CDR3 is TGTGCCAGCATCGTAGGGGACAGCTCCCACAATGAGCAGTTCTTC.

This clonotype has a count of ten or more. The CDR3 loop is CASSATGGSNQPQHF. In DNA, the CDR3 is TGTGCCAGCAGTGCTACAGGGGGTAGCAATCAGCCCCAGCATTTT. The rearrangement joins TRBV6-4 to TRBJ1-5; 8 bases fit TRBD1. The CDR3 covers 15 residues. The germline V gene has CDR1 MRHNA and CDR2 SNTAGT. V trimming: 4 bases; J trimming: 0 bases; junction bases outside the gene matches: 2.